The 11 T cell receptor beta chains in this list originate from one sample, sequenced in a study of CD8 T cells in Susac syndrome. RNA amounts of about 0.5 to 1 ug underwent reverse transcription with random hexamers. Via MiXCR, TCRdb re-called the immunoSEQ multiplex PCR reads, giving one row per CDR3 protein. Among about 200,000 distinct CDR3 sequences listed, roughly 95% were seen once. What was sequenced was CD4+ T cells from PBMCs. These receptors came from a human donor in good health.

V is TRBV12-3 or TRBV12-4 and J is TRBJ2-6; a weak D match, TRBD1 (5 bases). The V end was cut by 2 bases, the J end by 3 bases, with 8 bases between. This CDR3 contains 15 residues. CDR3 sequence: CASSLRGVGANVLTF. CDR3 sequence (DNA): TGTGCCAGCAGTTTAAGGGGCGTTGGGGCCAACGTCCTGACTTTC.

The CDR3 DNA reads as TGCAGCGTGACCTTGGGACAATCCAACTATGGCTACACCTTC. It specifies CSVTLGQSNYGYTF. The chain carries TRBV29-1 and TRBJ1-2; D might be TRBD1 (6 bases). The CDR3 has 14 residues. In germline, CDR1 is SQVTM, CDR2 ANQGSEA. Trimming removed 6 bases at V and 2 bases at J, with 16 bases between.

The chain joins TRBV9 to TRBJ2-2; D is possibly TRBD2 (5 bases). CDR3 length: 13 residues. Germline V gene lookup returns CDR1 SGDLS and CDR2 YYNGEE. V was shortened by 7 bases and J by 7 bases, with 14 bases between the two germline ends. CDR3 in amino acids: CASGISVHGELFF. In DNA form, the CDR3 reads TGTGCCAGCGGGATTAGCGTTCACGGGGAGCTGTTTTTT.

The V call is TRBV2, the J call TRBJ1-5, with D unresolved. This CDR3 region has 12 residues. Trimming left V 0 bases short and J 9 bases short, with 6 bases between. Germline V gives CDR1 SNHLY, CDR2 FYNNEI. CDR3: CASSEAVGPQHF. The CDR3 bases are TGTGCCAGCAGTGAAGCGGTTGGGCCCCAGCATTTT.

The rearrangement joins TRBV20-1 to TRBJ2-7, with 9 bases aligning to TRBD1. The CDR3 sequence is 14 residues long. Losses at the gene ends were 5 bases for V and 5 bases for J; bases not matched to a gene: 10. Per the germline V gene, CDR1 is DFQATT and CDR2 is SNEGSKA (reference sequence). Here the CDR3 DNA reads TGCAGTGCTCTCACAGGGGGCGCGAAGGACGAGCAGTACGTC. It is translated as CSALTGGAKDEQYV.

J is TRBJ2-7 and V is TRBV5-1, with D possibly being TRBD2 (6 bases). V lost 2 bases to trimming and J lost 0 bases, with 12 bases between them. Germline values: CDR1 SGHRS, CDR2 YFSETQ. This CDR3 has 15 residues. In nucleotides, the CDR3 is TGCGCCAGCAGCTTTGGGGGAGGCAGCTCCTACGAGCAGTACGTC. Amino acids: CASSFGGGSSYEQYV.

The chain is built from TRBV20-1 and TRBJ2-5; D is perhaps TRBD1 (5 bases). Between the trimmed V and J ends, which lost 2 bases and 5 bases, there was a span of 9 bases. This CDR3 comprises 12 residues. Germline V gene data show CDR1 as DFQATT and CDR2 as SNEGSKA (reference sequence). CDR3 bases: TGCAGTGCTAGAAGGGGATACGAGACCCAGTACTTC. Encoded protein: CSARRGYETQYF.

CDR3 coding DNA: TGTGCCAGCCAAAAGAGGGATTCCGGCACTGAAGCTTTCTTT. The encoded protein is CASQKRDSGTEAFF. The chain carries TRBV7-9 and TRBJ1-1; D unresolved. Deletions cut 8 bases from V and 4 bases from J, with 17 bases between. Germline CDR1 SEHNR, CDR2 FQNEAQ (reference sequence). This CDR3 has 14 amino acids. The variable domain in full, with the rest retrieved from reference TRBV7-9 and TRBJ1-1, is DTGVSQNPRHKITKRGQNVTFRCDPISEHNRLYWYRQTLGQGPEFLTYFQNEAQLEKSRLLSDRFSAERPKGSFSTLEIQRTEQGDSAMYLCASQKRDSGTEAFFGQGTRLTVV.

V gene TRBV29-1 combines with J gene TRBJ1-2; D not resolved. V gave up 0 bases and J gave up 1 base, with 6 bases separating them. The germline V gene has CDR1 SQVTM and CDR2 ANQGSEA. The CDR3 has 13 residues. CDR3: CSVEDISNYGYTF. CDR3 DNA: TGCAGCGTTGAAGACATTAGTAACTATGGCTACACCTTC.

This chain links TRBV9 with TRBJ1-6; D gene ambiguous. This CDR3 comprises 13 residues. Looked up from germline, CDR1 is SGDLS and CDR2 is YYNGEE. Trimming stripped 2 bases from V and 8 bases from J, with 8 bases between. The DNA of the CDR3 is TGTGCCAGCAGCGTTGGAGGGCATTCACCCCTCCACTTT. This sequence encodes CASSVGGHSPLHF.

The genes are TRBV5-4 and TRBJ2-1, with TRBD2 matching over 7 bases. The trim removed 2 bases at V and 2 bases at J, leaving 4 bases unmatched. From germline, CDR1 is SGHNT and CDR2 YYREEE (reference sequence). The CDR3 is made up of 15 amino acids. The CDR3 sequence: CASSFGGRAYNEQFF. CDR3 nucleotides: TGTGCCAGCAGCTTTGGGGGGAGGGCCTACAATGAGCAGTTCTTC.